This TCR beta chain was recorded in a study of T cell repertoires in cytomegalovirus infection. In the study overall: Public TCR beta signatures were indicative of both CMV infection and a matching HLA type.

This CDR3 has 16 residues. In germline, CDR1 is MNHEY, CDR2 SVGEGT. The junction had 9 bases not matched to a gene; V was cut back by 5 bases and J by 3 bases. Whole-study findings and limits: The study identified carriers of CMV plus the relevant HLA from cumulative public TCR beta family frequency. The ex vivo response was dominated by HLA-C-restricted CMV-specific TCR beta clonotypes.

TCRdb re-called the reads through MiXCR, storing one row per CDR3 protein. Of a few hundred thousand distinct CDR3 sequences detected, roughly 15% appear once; the ten largest clones hold about 8.7%. This clonotype turned up a few times. Its cognate antigen is unknown. The sequenced material came from PBMCs. The receptor was derived from a human donor in good health (CMV status not recorded). Some clones in this sample may be carry-over from other donors' samples. The chain links TRBV6-2 or TRBV6-3 to TRBJ1-1; 10 bases line up with TRBD1. CDR3 nucleotides: TGTGCCAGCAGTCCGACAGGGGGCGTCGGGTACACTGAAGCTTTCTTT. The encoded protein is CASSPTGGVGYTEAFF.